The text below deals with one TCR beta chain. How the authors handled the data: Estimation of nucleated cell counts was performed using reference gene primer amplification. Data came from immunoSEQ multiplex PCR; TCRdb stores just in-frame clones and leaves some out. The V and J calls and clone size were taken over from that table, and D and trimming were inferred from the DNA. Found here are 70,000 to 80,000 clones, around 83% of them singletons; the top ten hold around 38%. This sample was taken from a study of blood T cell repertoires in COVID-19. Study-level information: The United States, Italy and Spain supplied acute and convalescent COVID-19 samples. PBMCs, B-cell-depleted T cells, or T cells were the source of the cDNA or gDNA that made up the material.

The CDR3 is 12 residues long. Looked up from germline, CDR1 is MDHEN and CDR2 is SYDVKM. J lost 4 bases, V lost 11 bases, and 4 bases had no gene match. This chain uses TRBV28 with TRBJ1-4; 7 bases map to TRBD1. The sample taken for sequencing was peripheral blood. The TCR was taken from an elderly man with acute or convalescent COVID-19. As DNA, the CDR3 is TGTGCCGAAGGACAGGATAATGAAAAACTGTTTTTT. Encoded protein: CAEGQDNEKLFF.